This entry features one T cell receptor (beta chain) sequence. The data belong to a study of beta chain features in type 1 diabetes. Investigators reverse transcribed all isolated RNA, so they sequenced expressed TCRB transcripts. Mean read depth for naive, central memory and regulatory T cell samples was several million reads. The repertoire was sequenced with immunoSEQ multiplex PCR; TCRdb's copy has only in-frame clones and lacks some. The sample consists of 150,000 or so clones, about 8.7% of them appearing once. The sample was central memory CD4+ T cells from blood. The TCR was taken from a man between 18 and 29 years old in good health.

CDR3 sequence (DNA): TGTGCCAGCAGCACAGCCGGAAACACCATATATTTT. Its protein product is CASSTAGNTIYF. This chain joins TRBV7-9 and TRBJ1-3; D not certain. The V end was cut by 5 bases, the J end by 4 bases, with 6 bases between. The CDR3 is made up of 12 amino acids. Germline V gene sequence: CDR1 SEHNR, CDR2 FQNEAQ (reference sequence). The full variable domain, completed using reference TRBV7-9 and TRBJ1-3, is DTGVSQNPRHKITKRGQNVTFRCDPISEHNRLYWYRQTLGQGPEFLTYFQNEAQLEKSRLLSDRFSAERPKGSFSTLEIQRTEQGDSAMYLCASSTAGNTIYFGEGSWLTVV.